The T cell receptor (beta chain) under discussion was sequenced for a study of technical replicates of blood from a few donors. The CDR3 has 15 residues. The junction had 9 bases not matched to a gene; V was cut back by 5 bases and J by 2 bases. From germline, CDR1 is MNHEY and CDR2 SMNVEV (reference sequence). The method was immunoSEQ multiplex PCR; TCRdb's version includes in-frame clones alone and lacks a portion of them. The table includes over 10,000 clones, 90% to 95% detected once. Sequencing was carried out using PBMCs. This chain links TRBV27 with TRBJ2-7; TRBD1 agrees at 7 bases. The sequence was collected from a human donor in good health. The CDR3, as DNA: TGTGCCAGCAGTACCTTTAGAGGGGGCCCCTACGAGCAGTACTTC. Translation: CASSTFRGGPYEQYF.